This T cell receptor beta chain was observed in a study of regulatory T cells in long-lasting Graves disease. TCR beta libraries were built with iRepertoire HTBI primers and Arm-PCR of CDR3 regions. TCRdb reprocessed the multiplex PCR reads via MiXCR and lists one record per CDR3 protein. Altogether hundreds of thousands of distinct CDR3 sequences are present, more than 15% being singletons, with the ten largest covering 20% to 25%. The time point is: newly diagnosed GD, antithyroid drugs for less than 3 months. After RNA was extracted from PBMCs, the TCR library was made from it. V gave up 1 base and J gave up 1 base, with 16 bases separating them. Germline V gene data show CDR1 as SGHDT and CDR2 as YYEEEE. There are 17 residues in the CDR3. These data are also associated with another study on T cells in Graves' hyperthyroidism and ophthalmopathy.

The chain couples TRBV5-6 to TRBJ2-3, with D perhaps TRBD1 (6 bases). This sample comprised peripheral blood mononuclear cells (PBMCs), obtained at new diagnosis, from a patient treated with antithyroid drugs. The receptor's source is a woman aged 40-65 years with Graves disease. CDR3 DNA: TGTGCCAGCAGCTTGAGGGGGAGTATTAGGGGCACAGATACGCAGTATTTT. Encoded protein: CASSLRGSIRGTDTQYF.